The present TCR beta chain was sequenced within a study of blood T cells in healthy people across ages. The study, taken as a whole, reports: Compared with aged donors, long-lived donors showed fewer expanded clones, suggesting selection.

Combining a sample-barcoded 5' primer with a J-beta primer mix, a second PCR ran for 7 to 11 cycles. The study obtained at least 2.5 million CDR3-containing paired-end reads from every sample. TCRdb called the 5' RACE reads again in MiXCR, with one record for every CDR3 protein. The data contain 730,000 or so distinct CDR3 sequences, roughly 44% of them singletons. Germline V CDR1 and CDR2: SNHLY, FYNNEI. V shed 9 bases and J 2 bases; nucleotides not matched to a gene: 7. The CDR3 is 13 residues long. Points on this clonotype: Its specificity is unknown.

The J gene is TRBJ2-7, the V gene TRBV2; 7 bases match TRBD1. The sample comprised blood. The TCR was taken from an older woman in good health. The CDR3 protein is CARTKDRAYEQYF. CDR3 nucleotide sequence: TGTGCCAGAACTAAAGACAGGGCCTACGAGCAGTACTTC.